The 20 T cell receptor beta chains below were found in one sample sequenced in a study of blood T cell repertoires in COVID-19. The data were produced by immunoSEQ multiplex PCR, yet TCRdb's version contains in-frame clones alone and is incomplete. Among approximately 100,000 clones listed, around 81% were seen once. Sequencing input: peripheral blood. The receptor set was obtained from a human donor in a cohort sampled during active or convalescent COVID-19.

This chain joins TRBV7-2 and TRBJ1-2, with D perhaps matching TRBD1 (6 bases). The CDR3 totals 17 residues. Germline V gives CDR1 SGHTA, CDR2 FQGNSA. V was clipped by 1 base and J by 3 bases, with 18 bases between them. The CDR3 protein is CASSLGFSTGLHYGYTF. The CDR3, as DNA: TGTGCCAGCAGCTTAGGATTTTCGACAGGCTTACACTATGGCTACACCTTC. The whole variable domain, filled in from reference TRBV7-2 and TRBJ1-2, reads GAGVSQSPSNKVTEKGKDVELRCDPISGHTALYWYRQSLGQGLEFLIYFQGNSAPDKSGLPSDRFSAERTGGSVSTLTIQRTQQEDSAVYLCASSLGFSTGLHYGYTFGSGTRLTVV.

The chain combines TRBV24-1 with TRBJ1-2, with D unresolved. In germline, CDR1 is KGHDR, CDR2 SFDVKD. This CDR3 contains 14 residues. The V and J ends lost 4 bases and 2 bases respectively, with 10 bases between them. In DNA form, the CDR3 reads TGTGCCACCAGTGACCCCCGCGAAAACTATGGCTACACCTTC. Translation: CATSDPRENYGYTF.

This clone has more than one count but fewer than ten. This chain uses TRBV4-1 with TRBJ2-1; 8 nucleotides align to TRBD1. V shed 0 bases and J 7 bases; nucleotides not matched to a gene: 11. The germline V gene encodes CDR1 MGHRA and CDR2 YSYEKL. This CDR3 is built from 17 residues. In nucleotides, the CDR3 is TGCGCCAGCAGCCAAGATGAGTGGACAGGGCTGGGAAATGAGCAGTTCTTC. It encodes CASSQDEWTGLGNEQFF.

This clone is a singleton in its sample. V is TRBV7-3 and J is TRBJ2-5; 7 nucleotides agree with TRBD2. V was clipped by 4 bases and J by 5 bases; unmatched bases: 7. The germline V gene encodes CDR1 SGHTA and CDR2 FQGTGA. The CDR3 runs to 14 residues. CDR3 in amino acids: CASSSGLGGETQYF. In DNA, the CDR3 is TGTGCCAGCAGCTCCGGACTCGGGGGGGAGACCCAGTACTTC.

This clone was seen more than once but under ten times. V and J are TRBV7-9 and TRBJ2-1; 8 nucleotides match TRBD2. Trimming took 6 bases from V and 8 from J; bases not matched to a gene: 12. This CDR3 spans 15 amino acids. The germline V gene encodes CDR1 SEHNR and CDR2 FQNEAQ (reference sequence). The CDR3 region has the DNA TGTGCCAGCAGTTTCCGGGGACTAGTCTTTGATGAGCAGTTCTTC. Translation: CASSFRGLVFDEQFF.

The rearrangement uses TRBV7-9 and TRBJ2-3; maybe TRBD1 (6 bases). V was shortened by 4 bases and J by 2 bases, with 10 bases between the two germline ends. CDR1 is SEHNR, CDR2 FQNEAQ, per germline (reference sequence). The length of the CDR3 is 14 residues. In DNA form, the CDR3 reads TGTGCCAGCAGCTCAACAGGGTCCACAGATACGCAGTATTTT. It codes for CASSSTGSTDTQYF.

This clone was found once. The chain is built from TRBV24-1 and TRBJ1-2; TRBD1 is a possible D gene (5 bases). The germline V gene encodes CDR1 KGHDR and CDR2 SFDVKD. Trimming removed 2 bases at V and 0 bases at J, with 9 bases between. The CDR3 covers 15 residues. CDR3 sequence: CATSDSTAPNYGYTF. The CDR3 nucleotides are TGTGCCACCAGTGATTCGACAGCGCCTAACTATGGCTACACCTTC.

This rearrangement joins TRBV19 to TRBJ2-1, with TRBD2 as a possible D gene (7 bases). Looked up from germline, CDR1 is LNHDA and CDR2 is SQIVND (reference sequence). The germline V and J ends were trimmed by 7 bases and 7 bases, with 17 bases remaining between them. This CDR3 is built from 14 residues. The CDR3 reads CASKGGGPVNEQFF. The DNA for the CDR3 is TGTGCCAGTAAGGGGGGAGGGCCCGTAAATGAGCAGTTCTTC.

The rearrangement joins TRBV14 to TRBJ2-2; no reliable D call. Germline CDR1 reads SGHDN; CDR2 reads FVKESK. V was shortened by 0 bases and J by 5 bases, with 7 bases between the two germline ends. The CDR3 length is 14 residues. The CDR3 loop is CASSQDWRTGELFF. CDR3 sequence (DNA): TGTGCCAGCAGCCAAGATTGGCGGACCGGGGAGCTGTTTTTT.

This clone was counted a few times. CDR3 sequence reads: CASSQASGQGPSYNEQFF. DNA for the CDR3: TGCGCCAGCAGCCAAGCTTCCGGACAGGGGCCCTCCTACAATGAGCAGTTCTTC. The chain joins TRBV4-1 to TRBJ2-1, with 9 bases fitting TRBD1. Germline V gene data show CDR1 as MGHRA and CDR2 as YSYEKL. V dropped 1 base and J dropped 0; count of bases not matched to a gene: 7. The CDR3 length is 18 residues.

This clone was picked up one time. The chain carries TRBV3-1 (or the pseudogene TRBV3-2) and TRBJ2-5, with a tentative D call TRBD2 (7 bases). V lost 0 bases and J 5 bases, leaving 13 bases between the germline ends. Per germline, CDR1 LGHDT and CDR2 YNNKEL (reference sequence). The CDR3 is 15 residues long. Here the CDR3 DNA reads TGTGCCAGCAGCCAAGATGGTAGGGGGGGGGAGACCCAGTACTTC. Encoded protein: CASSQDGRGGETQYF.

The CDR3 bases are TGTGCCAGCAGTGAAGATTTATTTAACTATGGCTACACCTTC. This encodes CASSEDLFNYGYTF. The chain has TRBV6-1 and TRBJ1-2; no clear D gene. The CDR3 sequence is 14 residues long. CDR1 MNHNS and CDR2 SASEGT come from the germline V gene. The V gene lost 1 base and the J gene lost 1 base, with 7 bases spanning the gap.

This chain connects TRBV7-2 to TRBJ1-1, with 8 bases identical to TRBD1. The J segment lost 7 bases and the V segment lost 8 bases, leaving 3 bases of the junction unmatched. This CDR3 is 11 amino acids long. Per the germline V gene, CDR1 is SGHTA and CDR2 is FQGNSA. For the CDR3, the DNA is TGTGCCAGCCAGGGGGCGGGTGAAGCTTTCTTT. As protein: CASQGAGEAFF.

The chain employs TRBV7-2 and TRBJ2-2; 9 bases fit TRBD1. The junction had 8 bases not matched to a gene; V was cut back by 1 base and J by 5 bases. Germline CDR1 and CDR2: SGHTA and FQGNSA. The CDR3 covers 17 residues. This chain's CDR3 is CASSLVAQGAGTGELFF. The CDR3 nucleotides read TGTGCCAGCAGCTTAGTTGCACAGGGGGCAGGGACCGGGGAGCTGTTTTTT.

CDR3 sequence reads: CASSVENRDEQFF. The CDR3 DNA is TGTGCCAGCAGCGTAGAAAACAGGGATGAGCAGTTCTTC. The V call is TRBV9, the J call TRBJ2-1, with a tentative D call TRBD1 (6 bases). The V gene's germline CDR1 is SGDLS and CDR2 YYNGEE. The CDR3 covers 13 residues. Trimming pared 0 bases from V and 8 bases from J, leaving 9 bases between.

This clone was seen a few times. V and J are TRBV15 and TRBJ1-2; no definite D call. There are 14 residues in the CDR3. Germline CDR1 LNHNV, CDR2 YYDKDF (reference sequence). V gave up 2 bases and J gave up 4 bases, with 11 bases separating them. CDR3 sequence reads: CATSRQTAFYGYTF. CDR3 in DNA: TGTGCCACCAGCAGACAAACAGCCTTCTATGGCTACACCTTC.

The chain uses TRBV5-1 and TRBJ2-7, with 7 bases matching TRBD2. The CDR3 runs to 16 residues. CDR1 is SGHRS, CDR2 YFSETQ, per germline. Trimming cost V 2 bases and J 0 bases; bases outside gene matches: 8. The CDR3 loop is CASSLLPGGSSYEQYF. CDR3 bases: TGCGCCAGCAGCTTACTGCCGGGAGGTAGCTCCTACGAGCAGTACTTC.

The gene calls are TRBV24-1 and TRBJ1-2, with TRBD1 as a possible D gene (6 bases). Germline V gene sequence: CDR1 KGHDR, CDR2 SFDVKD. The CDR3 has 13 amino acids. The ends were cut back, 7 bases at V and 2 bases at J, with 10 bases in the middle. The CDR3: CATSRDMNYGYTF. CDR3 DNA: TGTGCCACCAGCCGGGACATGAACTATGGCTACACCTTC.

V gene TRBV28 combines with J gene TRBJ1-5; D is uncertain. The CDR3 loop spans 15 amino acids. The germline V and J ends were trimmed by 6 bases and 4 bases, with 16 bases remaining between them. From germline, CDR1 is MDHEN and CDR2 SYDVKM. Here the CDR3 reads CASSGQAGPNQPQHF. The CDR3 region has the DNA TGTGCCAGCAGCGGTCAGGCAGGCCCAAATCAGCCCCAGCATTTT. The variable domain in full, with the rest retrieved from reference TRBV28 and TRBJ1-5, is DVKVTQSSRYLVKRTGEKVFLECVQDMDHENMFWYRQDPGLGLRLIYFSYDVKMKEKGDIPEGYSVSREKKERFSLILESASTNQTSMYLCASSGQAGPNQPQHFGDGTRLSIL.

This chain connects TRBV7-9 to TRBJ2-3; 10 positions match TRBD2. The CDR3 contains 15 residues. V lost 5 bases, J lost 1 base, and 3 bases stayed unmatched. Germline CDR1 SEHNR, CDR2 FQNEAQ (reference sequence). The CDR3 sequence: CASSVGLAGTDTQYF. Here the CDR3 DNA reads TGTGCCAGCAGCGTCGGACTAGCGGGCACAGATACGCAGTATTTT.